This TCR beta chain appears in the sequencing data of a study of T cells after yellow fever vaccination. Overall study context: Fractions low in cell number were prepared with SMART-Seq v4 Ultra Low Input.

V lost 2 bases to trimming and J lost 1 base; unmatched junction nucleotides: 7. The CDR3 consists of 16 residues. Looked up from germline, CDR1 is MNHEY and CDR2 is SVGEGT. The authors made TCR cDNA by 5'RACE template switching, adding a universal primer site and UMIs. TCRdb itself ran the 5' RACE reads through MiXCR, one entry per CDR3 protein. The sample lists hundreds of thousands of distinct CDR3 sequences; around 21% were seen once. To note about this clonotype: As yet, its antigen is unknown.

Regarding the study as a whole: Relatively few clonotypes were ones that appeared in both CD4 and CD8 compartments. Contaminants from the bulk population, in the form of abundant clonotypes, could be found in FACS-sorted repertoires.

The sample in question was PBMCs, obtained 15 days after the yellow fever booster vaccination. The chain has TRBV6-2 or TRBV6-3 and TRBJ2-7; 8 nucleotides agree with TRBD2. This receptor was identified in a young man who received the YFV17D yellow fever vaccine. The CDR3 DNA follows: TGTGCCAGCAGTTACCGGTCAGCGGGAGAATCCTACGAGCAGTACTTC. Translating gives CASSYRSAGESYEQYF.